This TCR beta chain was sequenced in a study of CD8 T cells in ankylosing spondylitis (dated by TCRdb to between 2016 and 2019). Regarding the study in general: T cell receptor beta repertoires were profiled in healthy donors and ankylosing spondylitis patients so that disease-linked TCR variants could be found. The full study cohort was made up of under 30 ankylosing spondylitis patients and approximately 100 healthy donors. Peripheral blood was sampled, and synovial fluid was also collected from ankylosing spondylitis patients. Broader findings and caveats from the paper: The disease-linked clones were reported as significantly enriched in matched synovial fluid samples from ankylosing spondylitis patients. Some of the motif variants had been reported before in the synovial fluid and blood of reactive arthritis patients, a finding that suggests common disease-initiation mechanisms. The disease-linked clones showed a CD8+ phenotype and occurred at relatively low frequencies in peripheral blood. A TCR beta motif of several highly homologous amino acid variants appeared characteristic of blood from ankylosing spondylitis patients.

This clonotype was picked up a small number of times. Its antigen specificity is not known. No base-level quality is on record; no much larger clone is a single base apart. Sequencing took place on an Illumina HiSeq 2500. Quantitative 5'-RACE with molecular barcodes was used to prepare TCR beta libraries. On the authors' methods: To identify disease-linked TCR variants, a new computational method was used, one built on a probabilistic model of VDJ rearrangement. TCRdb reworked the public reads: Q25 trimming with fastp, MiXCR clone assembly, productive beta chains retained. A single entry per CDR3 protein holds the most common genes and DNA from its merged rows. TCRdb assigned the V and J calls; the authors' analysis was not used. The sample data list 390,000 or so distinct CDR3 sequences, and 20% to 25% of these were observed just once. The ten most abundant clones make up approximately 15% of the sample.

CDR1 and CDR2 (MNHNS, SASEGT) derive from the germline V gene. From V the trimming removes 5 bases and from J it removes 2 bases, while the gene matches leave 5 bases of the junction unaccounted for. The CDR3 numbers 15 residues from cysteine through phenylalanine. The retained sequence is limited to the CDR3, 45 bases, with the frame set at the first base. This clonotype originated in a male donor with ankylosing spondylitis. The chain uses TRBV6-1 and TRBJ2-3; a stretch of 9 junction bases matches TRBD2. Sequenced sample: blood, either unsorted or a sorted T cell fraction (not recorded which). The DNA sequence follows: TGTGCCAGCAGTCGAATAGCGGGGGTCACAGATACGCAGTATTTT. Protein translation: CASSRIAGVTDTQYF.